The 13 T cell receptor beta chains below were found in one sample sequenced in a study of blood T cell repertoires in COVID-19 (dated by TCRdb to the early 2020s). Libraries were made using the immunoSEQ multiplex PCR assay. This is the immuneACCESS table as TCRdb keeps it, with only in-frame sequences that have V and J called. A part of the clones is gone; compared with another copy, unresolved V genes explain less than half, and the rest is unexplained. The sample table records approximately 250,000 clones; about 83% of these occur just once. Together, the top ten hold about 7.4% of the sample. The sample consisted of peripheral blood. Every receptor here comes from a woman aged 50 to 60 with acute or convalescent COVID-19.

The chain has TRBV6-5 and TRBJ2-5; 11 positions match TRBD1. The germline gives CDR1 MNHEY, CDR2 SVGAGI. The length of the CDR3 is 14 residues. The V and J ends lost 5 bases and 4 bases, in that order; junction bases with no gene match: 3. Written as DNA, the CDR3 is TGTGCCAGCAGTACCGGGACAGGGGGAGAGACCCAGTACTTC. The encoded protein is CASSTGTGGETQYF.

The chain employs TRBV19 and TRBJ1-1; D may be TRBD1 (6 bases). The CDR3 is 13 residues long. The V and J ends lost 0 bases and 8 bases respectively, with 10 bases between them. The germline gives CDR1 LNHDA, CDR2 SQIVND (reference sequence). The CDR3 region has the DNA TGTGCCAGTAGTATAGATCTGGGGACAGAAGCTTTCTTT. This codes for CASSIDLGTEAFF.

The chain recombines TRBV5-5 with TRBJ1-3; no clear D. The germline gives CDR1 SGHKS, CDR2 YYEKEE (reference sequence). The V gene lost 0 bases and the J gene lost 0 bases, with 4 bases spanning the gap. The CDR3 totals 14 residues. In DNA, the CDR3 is TGTGCCAGCAGCTTGGTAGCCTCTGGAAACACCATATATTTT. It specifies CASSLVASGNTIYF.

CDR3 bases: TGTGCCAGCAGCTTAGTTTTAGGGGGCCCACATAATTCACCCCTCCACTTT. This gives the protein CASSLVLGGPHNSPLHF. The genes are TRBV7-2 and TRBJ1-6; 7 positions agree with TRBD1. Germline V CDR1 and CDR2: SGHTA, FQGNSA. The ends lost 1 base at V and 5 bases at J; junction bases unmatched: 8. The CDR3 runs 17 residues.

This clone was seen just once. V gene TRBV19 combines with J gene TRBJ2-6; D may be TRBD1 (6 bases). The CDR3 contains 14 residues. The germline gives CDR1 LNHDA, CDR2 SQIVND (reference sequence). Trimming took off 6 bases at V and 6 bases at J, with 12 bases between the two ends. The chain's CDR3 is CASSGQILANVLTF. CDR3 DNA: TGTGCCAGTAGCGGACAGATCCTGGCCAACGTCCTGACTTTC. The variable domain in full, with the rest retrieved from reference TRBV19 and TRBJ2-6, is DGGITQSPKYLFRKEGQNVTLSCEQNLNHDAMYWYRQDPGQGLRLIYYSQIVNDFQKGDIAEGYSVSREKKESFPLTVTSAQKNPTAFYLCASSGQILANVLTFGAGSRLTVL.

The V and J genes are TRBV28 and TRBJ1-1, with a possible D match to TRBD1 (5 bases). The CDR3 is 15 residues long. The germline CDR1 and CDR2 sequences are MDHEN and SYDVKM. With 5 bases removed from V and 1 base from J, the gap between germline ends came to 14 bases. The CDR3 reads CASSKFGGTNTEAFF. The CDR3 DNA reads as TGTGCCAGCAGTAAGTTCGGGGGAACGAACACTGAAGCTTTCTTT.

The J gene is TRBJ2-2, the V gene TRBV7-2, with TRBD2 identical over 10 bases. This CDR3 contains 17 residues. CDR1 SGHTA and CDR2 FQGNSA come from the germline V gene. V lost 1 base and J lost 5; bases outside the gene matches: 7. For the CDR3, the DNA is TGTGCCAGCAGCTTAGACTCCCTAGCGGGAGTTACCGGGGAGCTGTTTTTT. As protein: CASSLDSLAGVTGELFF.

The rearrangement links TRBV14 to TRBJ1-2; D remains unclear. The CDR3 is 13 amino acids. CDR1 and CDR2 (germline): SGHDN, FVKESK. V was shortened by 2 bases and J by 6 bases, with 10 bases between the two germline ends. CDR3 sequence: CASSQMQSHGYTF. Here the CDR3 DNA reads TGTGCCAGCAGCCAAATGCAGTCCCATGGCTACACCTTC. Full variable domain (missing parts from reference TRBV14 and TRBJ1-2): EAGVTQFPSHSVIEKGQTVTLRCDPISGHDNLYWYRRVMGKEIKFLLHFVKESKQDESGMPNNRFLAERTGGTYSTLKVQPAELEDSGVYFCASSQMQSHGYTFGSGTRLTVV.

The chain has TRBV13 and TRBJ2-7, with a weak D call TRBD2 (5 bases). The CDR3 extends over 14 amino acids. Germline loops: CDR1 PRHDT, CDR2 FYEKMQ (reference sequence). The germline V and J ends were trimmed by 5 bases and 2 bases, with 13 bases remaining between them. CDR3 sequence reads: CASSPERSPYEQYF. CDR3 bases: TGTGCCAGCAGCCCGGAGCGGAGCCCCTACGAGCAGTACTTC.

CDR3 region: CASSKGPELAGAYNEQFF. The CDR3 bases are TGTGCCAGCAGCAAAGGTCCCGAACTAGCGGGGGCTTACAATGAGCAGTTCTTC. The rearrangement joins TRBV21-1 to TRBJ2-1; the D call of TRBD2 is as the table states it, not checked on the DNA. TRBV21-1 is a listed pseudogene. The length of the CDR3 is 18 residues.

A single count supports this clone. The DNA for the CDR3 is TGTGCCAGCAGCCCCTGGCCAGGGGGGGAGACCCAGTACTTC. This encodes CASSPWPGGETQYF. This chain uses TRBV7-2 with TRBJ2-5, with D possibly TRBD1 on 7 matching bases. Germline values: CDR1 SGHTA, CDR2 FQGNSA. With 5 bases removed from V and 5 bases from J, the gap between germline ends came to 15 bases. The CDR3 contains 14 residues. The entire variable domain, with the rest obtained from reference TRBV7-2 and TRBJ2-5, is as follows: GAGVSQSPSNKVTEKGKDVELRCDPISGHTALYWYRQSLGQGLEFLIYFQGNSAPDKSGLPSDRFSAERTGGSVSTLTIQRTQQEDSAVYLCASSPWPGGETQYFGPGTRLLVL.

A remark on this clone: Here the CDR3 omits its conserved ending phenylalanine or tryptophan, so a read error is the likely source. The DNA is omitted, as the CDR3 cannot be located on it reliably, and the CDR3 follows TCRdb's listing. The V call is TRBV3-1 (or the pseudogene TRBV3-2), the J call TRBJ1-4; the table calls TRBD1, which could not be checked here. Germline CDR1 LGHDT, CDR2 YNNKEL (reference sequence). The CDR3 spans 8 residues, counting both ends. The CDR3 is CASSQGGY.

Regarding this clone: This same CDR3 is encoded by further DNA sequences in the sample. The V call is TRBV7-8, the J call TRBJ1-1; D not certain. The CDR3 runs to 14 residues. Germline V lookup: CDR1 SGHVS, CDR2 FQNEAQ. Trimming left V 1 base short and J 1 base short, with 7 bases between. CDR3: CASSLEGGNTEAFF. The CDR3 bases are TGTGCCAGCAGCTTAGAAGGAGGGAACACTGAAGCTTTCTTT.